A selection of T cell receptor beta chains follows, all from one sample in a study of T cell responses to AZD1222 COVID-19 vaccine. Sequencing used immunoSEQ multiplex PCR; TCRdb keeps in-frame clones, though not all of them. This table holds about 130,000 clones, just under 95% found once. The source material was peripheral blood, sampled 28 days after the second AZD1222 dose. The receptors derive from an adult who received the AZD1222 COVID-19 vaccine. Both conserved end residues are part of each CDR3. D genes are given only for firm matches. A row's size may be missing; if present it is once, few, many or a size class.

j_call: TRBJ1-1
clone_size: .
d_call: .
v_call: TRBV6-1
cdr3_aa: CASSDGTNTEAFF
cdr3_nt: TGTGCCAGCAGTGACGGGACCAACACTGAAGCTTTCTTT

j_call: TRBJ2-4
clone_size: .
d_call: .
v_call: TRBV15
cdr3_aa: CATSRHNKGGLDKNIQYF
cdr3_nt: TGTGCCACCAGCAGGCACAATAAGGGCGGTTTAGACAAAAACATTCAGTACTTC

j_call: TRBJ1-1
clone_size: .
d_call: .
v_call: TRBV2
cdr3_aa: CACQGDGPEAFF
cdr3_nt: TGTGCCTGCCAAGGAGATGGTCCTGAAGCTTTCTTT

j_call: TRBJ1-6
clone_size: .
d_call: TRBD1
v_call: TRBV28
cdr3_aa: CASESGQGDSPLHF
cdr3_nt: TGTGCCAGCGAATCGGGACAGGGAGATTCACCCCTCCACTTT

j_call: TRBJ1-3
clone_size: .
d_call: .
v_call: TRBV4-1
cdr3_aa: CASSRAGTTGNTIYF
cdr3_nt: TGCGCCAGCAGCCGGGCCGGGACTACGGGAAACACCATATATTTT

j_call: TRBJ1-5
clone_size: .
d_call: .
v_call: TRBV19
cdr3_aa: CASKRSTPNQPQHF
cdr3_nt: TGTGCCAGTAAGAGGTCCACCCCAAATCAGCCCCAGCATTTT

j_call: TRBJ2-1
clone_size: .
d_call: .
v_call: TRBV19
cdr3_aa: CASGGDGRYNEQFF
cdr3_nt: TGTGCCAGCGGAGGGGACGGACGATACAATGAGCAGTTCTTC

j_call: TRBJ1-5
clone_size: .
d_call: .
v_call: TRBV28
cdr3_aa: CASSFIAGSQPQHF
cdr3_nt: TGTGCCAGCAGTTTTATAGCAGGGAGTCAGCCCCAGCATTTT

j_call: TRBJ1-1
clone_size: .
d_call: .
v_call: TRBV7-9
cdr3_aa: CASSLRVVNTEAFF
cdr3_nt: TGTGCCAGCAGCTTACGGGTTGTGAACACTGAAGCTTTCTTT

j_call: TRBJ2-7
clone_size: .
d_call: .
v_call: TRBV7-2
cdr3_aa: CASSPGRAGAYEQYF
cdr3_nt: TGTGCCAGCAGCCCCGGACGGGCTGGGGCCTACGAGCAGTACTTC

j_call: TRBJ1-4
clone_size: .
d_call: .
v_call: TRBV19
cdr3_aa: CASSSGSTNEKLFF
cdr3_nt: TGTGCCAGTAGTTCCGGATCAACTAATGAAAAACTGTTTTTT

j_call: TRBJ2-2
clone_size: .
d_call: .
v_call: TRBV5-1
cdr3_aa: CASSLVGAGELFF
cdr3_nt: TGCGCCAGCAGCTTGGTAGGGGCCGGGGAGCTGTTTTTT

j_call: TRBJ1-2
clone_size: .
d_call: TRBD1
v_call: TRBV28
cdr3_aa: CASSTGGQNYGYTF
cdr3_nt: TGTGCCAGCAGTACAGGGGGCCAAAACTATGGCTACACCTTC

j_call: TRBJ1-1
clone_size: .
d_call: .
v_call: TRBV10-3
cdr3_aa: CAISESRDTEAFF
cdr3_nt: TGTGCCATCAGTGAGTCGAGGGACACTGAAGCTTTCTTT

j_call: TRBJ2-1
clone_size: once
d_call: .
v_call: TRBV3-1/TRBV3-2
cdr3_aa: CASSQIGGSNEQFF
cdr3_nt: TGTGCCAGCAGCCAGATCGGGGGTTCCAATGAGCAGTTCTTC

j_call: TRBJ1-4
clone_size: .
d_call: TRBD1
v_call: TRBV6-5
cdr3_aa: CASRTGDEKLFF
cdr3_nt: TGTGCCAGCAGGACAGGGGATGAAAAACTGTTTTTT

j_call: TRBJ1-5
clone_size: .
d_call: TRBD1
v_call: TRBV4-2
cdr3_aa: CASSQSDRGLNQPQHF
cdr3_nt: TGTGCCAGCAGCCAATCCGACAGGGGGCTCAATCAGCCCCAGCATTTT

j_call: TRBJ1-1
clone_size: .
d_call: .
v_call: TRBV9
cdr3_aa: CASSVSVISEAFF
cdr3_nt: TGTGCCAGCAGCGTATCCGTAATTAGTGAAGCTTTCTTT

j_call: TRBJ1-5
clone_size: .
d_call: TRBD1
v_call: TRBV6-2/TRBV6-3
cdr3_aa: CASSRSGDRRNQPQHF
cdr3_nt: TGTGCCAGCAGTAGGTCCGGGGACAGGAGGAATCAGCCCCAGCATTTT

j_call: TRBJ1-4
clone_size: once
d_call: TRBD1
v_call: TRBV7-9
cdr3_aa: CASSSGTGGEKLFF
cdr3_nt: TGTGCCAGCAGCTCGGGGACAGGAGGCGAAAAACTGTTTTTT

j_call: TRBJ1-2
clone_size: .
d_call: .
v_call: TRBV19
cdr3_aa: CASSPLTAGSSYGYTF
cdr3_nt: TGTGCCAGTAGTCCCCTTACGGCAGGATCCTCCTATGGCTACACCTTC

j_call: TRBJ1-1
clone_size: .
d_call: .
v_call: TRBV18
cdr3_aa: CASSPQQDEAFF
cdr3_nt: TGTGCCAGCTCACCGCAACAGGATGAAGCTTTCTTT

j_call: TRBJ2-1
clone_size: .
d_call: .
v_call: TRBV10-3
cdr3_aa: CAISESGRYNEQFF
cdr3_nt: TGTGCCATCAGTGAGTCCGGCCGCTACAATGAGCAGTTCTTC

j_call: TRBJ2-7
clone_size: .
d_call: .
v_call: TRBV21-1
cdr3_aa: CATHRRPYEQYF
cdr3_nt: TGTGCCACCCATCGGCGACCCTACGAGCAGTACTTC

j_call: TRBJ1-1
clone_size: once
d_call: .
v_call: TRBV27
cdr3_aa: CASSLKVNTEAFF
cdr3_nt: TGTGCCAGCAGTTTAAAAGTGAACACTGAAGCTTTCTTT

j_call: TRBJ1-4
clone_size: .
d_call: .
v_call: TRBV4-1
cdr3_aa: CASSPTGLGWEKLFF
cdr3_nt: TGCGCCAGCAGCCCTACAGGGTTGGGTTGGGAAAAACTGTTTTTT

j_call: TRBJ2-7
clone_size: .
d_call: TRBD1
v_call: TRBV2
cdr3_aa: CASLTGVSSYEQYF
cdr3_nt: TGTGCCAGCCTTACAGGGGTAAGCTCCTACGAGCAGTACTTC

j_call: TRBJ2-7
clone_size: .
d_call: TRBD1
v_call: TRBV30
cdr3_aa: CAWGRAFGQEFPYEQYF
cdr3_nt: TGTGCCTGGGGACGGGCTTTCGGACAGGAGTTCCCCTACGAGCAGTACTTC

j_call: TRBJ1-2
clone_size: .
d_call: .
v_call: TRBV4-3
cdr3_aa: CASSQDPGGDGYTF
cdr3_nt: TGCGCCAGCAGCCAAGATCCGGGGGGCGATGGCTACACCTTC

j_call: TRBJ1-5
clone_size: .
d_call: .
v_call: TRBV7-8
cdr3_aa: CASSFGRVGNQPQHF
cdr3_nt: TGTGCCAGCAGCTTCGGCAGGGTCGGCAATCAGCCCCAGCATTTT

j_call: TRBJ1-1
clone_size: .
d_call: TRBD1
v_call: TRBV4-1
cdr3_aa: CASRKRDSMNTEAFF
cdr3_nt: TGCGCCAGCAGGAAAAGGGACAGCATGAACACTGAAGCTTTCTTT

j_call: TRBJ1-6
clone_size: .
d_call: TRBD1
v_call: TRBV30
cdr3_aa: CAWSPADRGRSSPLHF
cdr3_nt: TGTGCCTGGAGTCCCGCCGACAGGGGGCGTTCCTCACCCCTCCACTTT

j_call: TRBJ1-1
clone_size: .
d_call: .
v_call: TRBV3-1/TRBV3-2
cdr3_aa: CASSQLDKNTEAFF
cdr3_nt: TGTGCCAGCAGCCAACTAGACAAGAACACTGAAGCTTTCTTT

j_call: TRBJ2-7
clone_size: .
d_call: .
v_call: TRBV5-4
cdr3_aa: CASSSIEAGSSYEQYF
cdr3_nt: TGTGCCAGCAGCTCGATCGAGGCGGGGAGCTCCTACGAGCAGTACTTC

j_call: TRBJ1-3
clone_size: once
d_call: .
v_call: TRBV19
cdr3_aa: CASIGGNTIYF
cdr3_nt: TGTGCCAGTATCGGGGGAAACACCATATATTTT

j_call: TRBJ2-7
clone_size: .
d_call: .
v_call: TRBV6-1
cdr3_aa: CASSDRPTPEQYF
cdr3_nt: TGTGCCAGCAGTGACCGCCCTACCCCCGAGCAGTACTTC

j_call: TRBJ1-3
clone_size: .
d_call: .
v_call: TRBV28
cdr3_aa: CASTAGGARHSGNTIYF
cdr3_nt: TGTGCCAGCACGGCGGGCGGGGCCCGCCACTCTGGAAACACCATATATTTT

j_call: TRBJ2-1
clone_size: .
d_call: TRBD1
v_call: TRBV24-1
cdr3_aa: CATSGQGPRGNEQFF
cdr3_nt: TGTGCCACCAGTGGACAGGGACCTCGTGGCAATGAGCAGTTCTTC

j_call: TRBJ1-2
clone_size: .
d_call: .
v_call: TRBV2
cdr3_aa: CASRPNGPYGYTF
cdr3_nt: TGTGCCAGCAGACCTAACGGACCCTATGGCTACACCTTC

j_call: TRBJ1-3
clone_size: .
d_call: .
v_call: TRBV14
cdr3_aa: CASSQVQGNTIYF
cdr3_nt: TGTGCCAGCAGCCAAGTTCAGGGGAACACCATATATTTT

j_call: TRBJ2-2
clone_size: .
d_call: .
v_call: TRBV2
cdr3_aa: CASSESGMNGELFF
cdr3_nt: TGTGCCAGCAGTGAATCGGGTATGAACGGGGAGCTGTTTTTT

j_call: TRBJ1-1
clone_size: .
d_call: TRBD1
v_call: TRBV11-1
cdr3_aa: CASSSRQGWNTEAFF
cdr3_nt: TGTGCCAGCAGCTCAAGACAGGGCTGGAACACTGAAGCTTTCTTT

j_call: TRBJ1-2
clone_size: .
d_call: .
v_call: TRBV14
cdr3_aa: CASSQAGRTGYTF
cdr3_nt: TGTGCCAGCAGCCAAGCAGGCAGGACTGGCTACACCTTC

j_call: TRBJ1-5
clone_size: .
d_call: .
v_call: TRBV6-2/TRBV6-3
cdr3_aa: CASSYSGNNQPQHF
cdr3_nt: TGTGCCAGCAGTTACTCAGGGAACAATCAGCCCCAGCATTTT

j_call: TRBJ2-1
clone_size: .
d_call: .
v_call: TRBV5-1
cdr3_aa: CASSLGGPTSYNEQFF
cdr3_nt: TGCGCCAGCAGCTTGGGAGGTCCAACCTCCTACAATGAGCAGTTCTTC

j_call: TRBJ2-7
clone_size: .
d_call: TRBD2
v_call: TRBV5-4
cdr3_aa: CASSLGSGVGEQYF
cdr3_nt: TGTGCCAGCAGCTTGGGTAGCGGGGTTGGCGAGCAGTACTTC

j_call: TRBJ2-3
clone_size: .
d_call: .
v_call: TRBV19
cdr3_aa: CASTRSHDYTDTQYF
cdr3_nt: TGTGCCAGTACCCGGTCCCACGATTACACAGATACGCAGTATTTT

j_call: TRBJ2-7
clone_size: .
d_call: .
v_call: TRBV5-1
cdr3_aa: CASRGGFDSYEQYF
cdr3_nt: TGCGCGAGCAGGGGGGGTTTCGACTCCTACGAGCAGTACTTC

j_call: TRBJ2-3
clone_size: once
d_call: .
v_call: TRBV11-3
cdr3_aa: CASSQPPDTQYF
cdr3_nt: TGTGCCAGCAGCCAACCCCCGGATACGCAGTATTTT

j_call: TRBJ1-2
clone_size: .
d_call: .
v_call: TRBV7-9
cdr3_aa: CASSVRDGDYGYTF
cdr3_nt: TGTGCCAGCAGCGTCCGGGACGGGGACTATGGCTACACCTTC

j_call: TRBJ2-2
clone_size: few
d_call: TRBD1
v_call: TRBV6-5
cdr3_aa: CASSQGADTGELFF
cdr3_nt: TGTGCCAGCAGCCAGGGGGCAGACACCGGGGAGCTGTTTTTT

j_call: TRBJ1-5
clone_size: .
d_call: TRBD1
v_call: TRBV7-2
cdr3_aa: CASTPRVGTGNQPQHF
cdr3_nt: TGTGCCAGCACTCCAAGAGTAGGGACAGGCAATCAGCCCCAGCATTTT

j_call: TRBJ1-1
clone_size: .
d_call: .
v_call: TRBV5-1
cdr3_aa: CASSLLGFTEAFF
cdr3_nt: TGCGCCAGCAGCTTGTTAGGGTTCACTGAAGCTTTCTTT

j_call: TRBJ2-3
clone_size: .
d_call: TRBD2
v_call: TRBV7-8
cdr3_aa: CASSSRLAGAFFSTDTQYF
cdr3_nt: TGTGCCAGCAGCTCAAGACTAGCGGGGGCGTTCTTTAGCACAGATACGCAGTATTTT

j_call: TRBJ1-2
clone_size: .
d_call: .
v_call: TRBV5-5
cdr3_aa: CASSLEVGYGYTF
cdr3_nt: TGTGCCAGCAGCTTGGAAGTCGGCTATGGCTACACCTTC